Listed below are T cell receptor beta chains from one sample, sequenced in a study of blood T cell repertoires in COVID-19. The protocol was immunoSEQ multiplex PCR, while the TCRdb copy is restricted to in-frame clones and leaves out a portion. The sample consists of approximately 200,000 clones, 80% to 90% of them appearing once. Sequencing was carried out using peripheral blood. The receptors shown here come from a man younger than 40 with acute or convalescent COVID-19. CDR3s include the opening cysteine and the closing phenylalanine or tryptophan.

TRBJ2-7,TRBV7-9,CASTFGTGGSYEQYF
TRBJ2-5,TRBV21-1,CASSAPTGYDGRAQYF
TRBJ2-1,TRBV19,CANLHGERASYNEQFF
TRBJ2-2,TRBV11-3,CASSFRGTGELFF
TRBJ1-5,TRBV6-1,CASSEVRTRGPLGKNQPQHF
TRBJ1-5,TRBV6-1,CASSEELWQSSNQPQHF
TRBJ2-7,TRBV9,CASSPTRDRGPYEQYF
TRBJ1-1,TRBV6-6,CASSRGDTEAFF
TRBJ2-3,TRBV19,CASSISGSTDTQYF
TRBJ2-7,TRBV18,CASSPGAGEQYF
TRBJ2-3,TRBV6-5,CASSRGLLSPQTQYF
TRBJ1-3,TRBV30,CAWRSVRGPSGNTIYF
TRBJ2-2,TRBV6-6,CASILRTGSTGELFF
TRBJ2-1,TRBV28,CASMRGSSDNEQFF
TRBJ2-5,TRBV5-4,CASSWGQGAGETQYF
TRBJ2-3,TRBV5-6,CASSLASGRASDTQYF
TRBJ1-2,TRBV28,CASSPTKSF
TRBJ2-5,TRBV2,CASSELGSSTETQYF
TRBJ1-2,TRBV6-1,CASSEAQGYTF
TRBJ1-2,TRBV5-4,CASSRPGLYGYTF
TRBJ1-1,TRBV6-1,CASSEAVLLEAFF
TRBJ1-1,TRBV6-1,CASSEASPSTEAFF
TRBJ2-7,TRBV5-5,CASSLQTASYEQYF
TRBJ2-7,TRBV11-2,CASSLGQMISYEQYF
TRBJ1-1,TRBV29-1,CSVRQGAVTEAFF
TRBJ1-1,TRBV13,CASSSRRNTEAFF
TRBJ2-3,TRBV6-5,CASTGRGFITDTQYF
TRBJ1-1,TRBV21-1,CASTGAENTEAFF
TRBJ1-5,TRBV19,CASSHTGGSNQPQHF
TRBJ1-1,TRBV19,CASTIRGGPNTEAFF
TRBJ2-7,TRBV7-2,CASSLNRGGVGEQYF
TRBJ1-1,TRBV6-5,CASSHGGQGVAEAFF
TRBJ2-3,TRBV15,CATSRDPRGTDTQYF
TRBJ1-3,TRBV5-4,CASSKGGESGNTIYF
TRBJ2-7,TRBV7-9,CASAPVYEQYF
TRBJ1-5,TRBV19,CASSRDSNPQPQHF
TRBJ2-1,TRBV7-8,CASSFQGYNEQFF
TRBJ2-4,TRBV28,CASSQGLAGGLNIQYF
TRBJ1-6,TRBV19,CASSTRPSGGYYNSPLHF
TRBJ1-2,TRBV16,CASTERDYGYTF
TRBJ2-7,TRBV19,CASSAQQAYSSYEQYF
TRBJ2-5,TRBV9,CASSVAGGLRGQETQYF
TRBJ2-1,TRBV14,CASSQVAGGPREQFF
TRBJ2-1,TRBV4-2,CASSHRDSGEQFF
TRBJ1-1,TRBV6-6,CASSSQGARMTEAFF
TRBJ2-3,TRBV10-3,CAISEGGGPDTQYF
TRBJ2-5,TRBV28,CASTYRDSGTQYF
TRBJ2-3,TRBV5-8,CASSLGLGGISTDTQYF
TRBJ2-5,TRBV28,CASGTAGRETQYF
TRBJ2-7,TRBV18,CASSPPVGGSFEQYF